Given below is one T cell receptor beta chain in context. The data were obtained in a study of blood T cell repertoires in COVID-19. Data came from immunoSEQ multiplex PCR; TCRdb stores just in-frame clones and leaves some out. The repertoire holds about 170,000 clones, approximately 80% seen once, with over 7% in the top ten. There are 13 residues in the CDR3. Germline CDR1 and CDR2: KGHSH and LQKENI. Trimming removed 3 bases from V and 11 bases from J, with 16 bases in between. The rearrangement joins TRBV18 to TRBJ1-1; no clear D. This sequence was found in a woman older than 75 with COVID-19, enrolled during active disease. Sequenced material: peripheral blood. This CDR3 is CASSPGSSNWAFF. The CDR3 bases are TGTGCCAGCTCACCGGGGAGTTCAAATTGGGCTTTCTTT.